The source of this TCR beta chain is a study of blood T cells in healthy people across ages. Study results and caveats: TCR beta diversity, measured per million T cells, fell in a roughly linear way with age. Naive and antigen-experienced cells were not separated, limiting conclusive comparison. Aged donors had fewer naive CD4+ cells and lower diversity than long-lived donors.

The V end was cut by 3 bases, the J end by 0 bases, with 11 bases between. The CDR3 is made up of 15 amino acids. The germline CDR1 and CDR2 sequences are SGHRS and YFSETQ. As to this clonotype: The antigen is unknown.

A J-beta primer mix and a sample-barcoded 5' primer were used in a second PCR of about 6 to 12 cycles. Sequencing yielded, for each sample, at least 2.5 million paired-end reads carrying CDR3. TCRdb recomputed calls from the 5' RACE reads with MiXCR, one row per CDR3 protein. The repertoire has about 1.4 million distinct CDR3 sequences, approximately 63% of them found once; the top ten carry about 6.7%. The source is a young man in good health. The chain combines TRBV5-1 with TRBJ2-3, with no clear D. Sequenced material: blood. CDR3 loop: CASSSMGSSTDTQYF. The CDR3 DNA is TGCGCCAGCAGCTCGATGGGGTCGAGCACAGATACGCAGTATTTT.